This is a list of T cell receptor beta chains from one sample in a study of OX40 agonist ivuxolimab in advanced cancers. Generated by immunoSEQ multiplex PCR, the TCRdb table keeps only in-frame clones and is missing some. The sample contains under 80,000 clones, 80% to 90% of which appear only once. The sample was CD4+ or CD8+ T cells sorted from blood, taken in a trial of the OX40 agonist ivuxolimab. All receptors come from an adult with an advanced solid tumor such as melanoma, head and neck, liver or kidney cancer. Both conserved end residues are part of each CDR3. Each record gives: clone size, V gene, J gene, D gene, CDR3 DNA, CDR3 protein. The D gene is left open where the match is weak. Only some rows state a clone size, as once, few, many or a class for expanded clones.

-,TRBV6-5,TRBJ2-7,TRBD2,TGTGCCAGCAGAACCGGGACTAGCGGGTACTACGAGCAGTACTTC,CASRTGTSGYYEQYF
-,TRBV6-6,TRBJ2-3,-,TGTGCCAGCGGGGACTTTGGGACTACGCAGTATTTT,CASGDFGTTQYF
-,TRBV10-3,TRBJ2-2,-,TGTGCCACCTCAAAGGGGAACACCGGGGAGCTGTTTTTT,CATSKGNTGELFF
-,TRBV7-9,TRBJ1-3,-,TGTGCCATGCGGGCGGGGGCCTCTGGAAACACCATATATTTT,CAMRAGASGNTIYF
-,TRBV7-2,TRBJ2-1,-,TGTGCCGAGGCAGGATTCTCCAATGAGCAGTTCTTC,CAEAGFSNEQFF
-,TRBV2,TRBJ2-3,TRBD1,TGTGCCAGCAGCGAGGGACAGCTTTTCACAGATACGCAGTATTTT,CASSEGQLFTDTQYF
-,TRBV28,TRBJ2-1,TRBD2,TGTGCCAGCAGTTTATATAGCGGGAGCTCCTACAATGAGCAGTTCTTC,CASSLYSGSSYNEQFF
-,TRBV28,TRBJ1-3,-,TGTGCCAGCAGTTTAGTCGCAGCTGGAAACACCATATATTTT,CASSLVAAGNTIYF
-,TRBV15,TRBJ1-1,-,TGTGCCACCAGTACCGGGGGGGATGGGACTGAAGCTTTCTTT,CATSTGGDGTEAFF
-,TRBV5-6,TRBJ2-2,-,TGTGCCAGCAGCTTGTTGCGAGATCTCACCGGGGAGCTGTTTTTT,CASSLLRDLTGELFF
-,TRBV7-2,TRBJ2-7,TRBD1,TGTGCCAGCAGCTCGGACAGGGCGGGGGAGCAGTACTTC,CASSSDRAGEQYF
-,TRBV7-9,TRBJ1-4,-,TGTGCCAGCAGCTTATCGGGGGGTATCAGTGAAAAACTGTTTTTT,CASSLSGGISEKLFF
-,TRBV6-5,TRBJ1-2,TRBD1,TGTGCCAGCAGCCCAGGGGGGACAGGGGTTTATGGCTACACCTTC,CASSPGGTGVYGYTF
-,TRBV11-2,TRBJ2-1,TRBD1,TGTGCCAGCAGCTTAGCAGGGGGCTCCTACAATGAGCAGTTCTTC,CASSLAGGSYNEQFF
once,TRBV5-4,TRBJ1-2,-,TGTGCCAGCAGCACCCCTGGACGGGTCAAGGATGGCTACACCTTC,CASSTPGRVKDGYTF
-,TRBV6-5,TRBJ2-7,-,TGTGCCAGCAGTTACGGAGAATTCGAGCAGTACTTC,CASSYGEFEQYF
-,TRBV18,TRBJ1-3,-,TGTGCCAGCTCGTCAACTACAGGGTCCTCCTCTGGAAACACCATATATTTT,CASSSTTGSSSGNTIYF
-,TRBV7-8,TRBJ2-1,TRBD2,TGTGCCAGCAGGCATACGAGGGGACTAGCGGGAGTCGGTGAGCAGTTCTTC,CASRHTRGLAGVGEQFF
-,TRBV23-1,TRBJ1-1,-,TGCGCCAGCAGTCCCGGGAAAGCTTTCTTT,CASSPGKAFF
-,TRBV6-5,TRBJ1-5,TRBD1,TGTGCCAGCAGTTCACGGCAGGGGGCTGGCAATCAGCCCCAGCATTTT,CASSSRQGAGNQPQHF
-,TRBV5-1,TRBJ2-2,-,TGCGCCAGCAGCTTGGACGCATCCCCCGGGGAGCTGTTTTTT,CASSLDASPGELFF
-,TRBV5-4,TRBJ2-5,-,TGTGCCAGCAGCTTTGCTAGCGCGGCGGGGGAGACCCAGTACTTC,CASSFASAAGETQYF
-,TRBV11-1,TRBJ2-7,TRBD1,TGTGCCAGCAGCCCAACAGGGGCTCTCAACGAGCAGTACTTC,CASSPTGALNEQYF
-,TRBV30,TRBJ2-2,-,TGTGCCTGGAGTGGCACCGGGGAGCTGTTTTTT,CAWSGTGELFF
-,TRBV19,TRBJ2-1,TRBD2,TGTGCCAGTAGTACACTAGCGGGAGGAAATGAGCAGTTCTTC,CASSTLAGGNEQFF
few,TRBV13,TRBJ1-2,-,TGTGCCAGCAGCGTGGGTCGGGTGAGAGGCTACACCTTC,CASSVGRVRGYTF
-,TRBV2,TRBJ2-3,-,TGTGCCAGCTCTGGGGATAGCACAGATACGCAGTATTTT,CASSGDSTDTQYF
-,TRBV5-1,TRBJ2-3,TRBD2,TGCGCCAGCAGCTTGGAGATGGGCGGGAGGGCCGAAGGAGATACGCAGTATTTT,CASSLEMGGRAEGDTQYF
once,TRBV7-3,TRBJ2-3,-,TGTGCCAGCAGCTCCGGGACTCCCGGCACAGATACGCAGTATTTT,CASSSGTPGTDTQYF
once,TRBV6-1,TRBJ2-7,TRBD2,TGTGCCAGCAGTGAATCGGGACTACCCACCTACGAGCAGTACTTC,CASSESGLPTYEQYF
-,TRBV5-1,TRBJ1-5,-,TGCGCCAGCAGCTTACAGGACCCCCGGGATCAGCCCCAGCATTTT,CASSLQDPRDQPQHF
-,TRBV5-1,TRBJ2-2,TRBD2,TGCGCCAGCAGCCCAAAAGCGGGAGGAACGAACACCGGGGAGCTGTTTTTT,CASSPKAGGTNTGELFF
-,TRBV11-2,TRBJ2-1,TRBD2,TGTGCCAGCAGCTTCCAGCGGGGCAATGAGCAGTTCTTC,CASSFQRGNEQFF
-,TRBV2,TRBJ1-1,-,TGTGCCAGCAATCGGGACTTTGGGGCTTTCTTT,CASNRDFGAFF
-,TRBV6-1,TRBJ2-1,-,TGTGCCAGCAGCTACAAGGAGAATGAGCAGTTCTTC,CASSYKENEQFF
-,TRBV10-2,TRBJ1-1,-,TGCGCCACACGACAGGCTAGGAACACTGAAGCTTTCTTT,CATRQARNTEAFF
-,TRBV2,TRBJ1-2,-,TGTGCCAGCAGTGACCAGGGTGTCTATGGCTACACCTTC,CASSDQGVYGYTF
-,TRBV28,TRBJ2-7,TRBD2,TGTGCCAGCAGTCAGCGGGACTCCTTAAGCTTC,CASSQRDSLSF
-,TRBV7-3,TRBJ1-3,-,TGTGCCACCAGAAAGAGGGCCGCTGGAAACACCATATATTTT,CATRKRAAGNTIYF
-,TRBV21-1,TRBJ2-1,-,TGTGCCAGGGTACTTAGGGCCTTTAACAATGAGCAGTTCTTC,CARVLRAFNNEQFF
-,TRBV28,TRBJ2-1,TRBD2,TGTGCCAGCATCGGACGGGGACTAGCGGGAGGCTATGAGCAGTTCTTC,CASIGRGLAGGYEQFF
-,TRBV15,TRBJ1-1,-,TGTGCCACCAGCAGAACTCGACCTCCTATGAACACTGAAGCTTTCTTT,CATSRTRPPMNTEAFF
-,TRBV6-1,TRBJ1-2,-,TGTGCCAGCAGCCTGACGGGACACCAGAACTATGGCTACACCTTC,CASSLTGHQNYGYTF
-,TRBV4-1,TRBJ1-1,TRBD1,TGCGCCAGCAGCCAAGAACAGGGGAGGACTGAAGCTTTCTTT,CASSQEQGRTEAFF
-,TRBV28,TRBJ2-5,TRBD2,TGTGCCGGGGCTGGGGGTGGAGCGGGAGAACAGACCCAGTACTTC,CAGAGGGAGEQTQYF